This TCR beta chain was sequenced in a study of control samples from healthy donors and cancer patients. Only in-frame clones appear in the TCRdb table, and some are missing; sequencing was by immunoSEQ multiplex PCR. The sample includes roughly 95,000 clones, almost 90% of them seen just once. Germline trimming cut 2 bases from V and 3 bases from J; bases unmatched to any gene: 2. Germline CDR1 reads MNHEY; CDR2 reads SMNVEV (reference sequence). This CDR3 is 15 amino acids long. The receptor was derived from a man aged 30 to 45 in good health. The chain combines TRBV27 with TRBJ2-7; TRBD2 agrees at 12 bases. Sequencing was carried out using blood. This CDR3 is CASSLQGLAGYEQYF. The CDR3 region has the DNA TGTGCCAGCAGTTTACAGGGACTAGCGGGCTACGAGCAGTACTTC.